The 17 T cell receptor beta chains reported below all come from one sample, sequenced in a study of blood T cell repertoires in COVID-19. Profiling relied on immunoSEQ multiplex PCR, and the TCRdb table lists in-frame clones only, not all of them. The sample comprises around 280,000 clones, roughly 87% of which are singletons, and about 5.5% rests with the top ten. The material sequenced was PBMCs or T cells enriched from blood (not recorded which). Every receptor here comes from a woman aged 40 to 49 who had recovered from COVID-19.

V gene TRBV10-3 combines with J gene TRBJ1-3; the match to TRBD1 covers 10 bases. V was pared by 6 bases and J by 2 bases, with 4 bases of the junction left unmatched. This CDR3 spans 15 amino acids. The germline V gene has CDR1 ENHRY and CDR2 SYGVKD. The CDR3 nucleotides read TGTGCCATCAGGATCGGACAGGGGGCTGGAAACACCATATATTTT. It is translated as CAIRIGQGAGNTIYF.

This clone was seen once. The CDR3 region has the DNA TGTGCCAGCAGCTACAGCCCCGGGACAGGGGAGACCCAGTACTTC. This encodes CASSYSPGTGETQYF. The chain uses TRBV9 and TRBJ2-5; 9 bases agree with TRBD1. The ends lost 4 bases at V and 5 bases at J; junction bases unmatched: 9. The CDR3 is 15 residues long. The germline CDR1 and CDR2 sequences are SGDLS and YYNGEE. Full variable domain (rest looked up from reference TRBV9 and TRBJ2-5): DSGVTQTPKHLITATGQRVTLRCSPRSGDLSVYWYQQSLDQGLQFLIQYYNGEERAKGNILERFSAQQFPDLHSELNLSSLELGDSALYFCASSYSPGTGETQYFGPGTRLLVL.

The gene calls are TRBV27 and TRBJ2-1; 8 bases map to TRBD2. With 7 bases clipped from V and 7 bases from J, the junction kept 12 bases outside the gene matches. The CDR3 has 15 amino acids. From germline, CDR1 is MNHEY and CDR2 SMNVEV (reference sequence). CDR3 region: CASKLSGRGRNEQFF. The CDR3 DNA reads TGTGCCAGCAAGCTAAGCGGGAGAGGTCGGAATGAGCAGTTCTTC.

CDR3 sequence reads: CASRPLGFRDTTNTGELFF. CDR3 DNA: TGTGCCAGTAGGCCTCTAGGGTTCCGGGACACTACTAACACCGGGGAGCTGTTTTTT. The chain uses TRBV19 and TRBJ2-2; tentative D call: TRBD1 (6 bases). Germline V gene data show CDR1 as LNHDA and CDR2 as SQIVND (reference sequence). The ends were cut back, 6 bases at V and 2 bases at J, with 25 bases in the middle. This CDR3 region has 19 residues.

This sequence joins TRBV11-2 and TRBJ2-7, with 10 nucleotides matching TRBD2. Germline CDR1 reads SGHAT; CDR2 reads FQNNGV. V trimming: 1 base; J trimming: 3 bases; junction bases outside the gene matches: 9. This CDR3 is built from 17 residues. The CDR3, as DNA: TGTGCCAGCAGCTTAGTTGCTAGCGGGAGTGGTTTCTACGAGCAGTACTTC. This gives the protein CASSLVASGSGFYEQYF. The full variable domain, in which reference TRBV11-2 and TRBJ2-7 provide the parts outside the CDR3, is EAGVAQSPRYKIIEKRQSVAFWCNPISGHATLYWYQQILGQGPKLLIQFQNNGVVDDSQLPKDRFSAERLKGVDSTLKIQPAKLEDSAVYLCASSLVASGSGFYEQYFGPGTRLTVT.

This clone was seen more than once but under ten times. This sequence joins TRBV5-1 and TRBJ1-1; TRBD1 matches at 8 bases. The CDR3 has 14 residues. The V segment lost 4 bases and the J segment 6 bases; nucleotides outside the gene matches: 8. Per germline, CDR1 SGHRS and CDR2 YFSETQ. DNA for the CDR3: TGCGCCAGCAGCCCCGGACAGGGATGGTCTGAAGCTTTCTTT. Residues: CASSPGQGWSEAFF.

The genes are TRBV11-2 and TRBJ1-3; D is uncertain. V lost 7 bases to trimming and J lost 0 bases, with 10 bases between them. The germline gives CDR1 SGHAT, CDR2 FQNNGV. This CDR3 has 14 residues. CDR3 in amino acids: CASTSRLSGNTIYF. The DNA for the CDR3 is TGTGCCAGCACCTCACGACTCTCTGGAAACACCATATATTTT.

The sample holds one count of this clone. This rearrangement joins TRBV3-1 (or the pseudogene TRBV3-2) to TRBJ2-7, with TRBD2 identical over 10 bases. The V gene end was trimmed by 4 bases and the J gene end by 3 bases; junction bases not matched to a gene: 6. The CDR3 contains 15 residues. The V gene's germline CDR1 is LGHDT and CDR2 YNNKEL (reference sequence). CDR3 DNA sequence: TGTGCCAGCAGCCCAGGACTAGCGGAGTTCTACGAGCAGTACTTC. It encodes CASSPGLAEFYEQYF.

This sequence joins TRBV2 and TRBJ2-7, with 14 bases fitting TRBD2. This CDR3 spans 13 amino acids. V lost 7 bases to trimming and J lost 8 bases; unmatched junction nucleotides: 4. Germline V CDR1 and CDR2: SNHLY, FYNNEI. The CDR3 DNA sequence: TGTGCCAGCAAGGGACTAGCGGGAGACAAGCAGTACTTC. The encoded protein is CASKGLAGDKQYF.

The rearrangement joins TRBV6-2 or TRBV6-3 to TRBJ1-1; D uncertain. This CDR3 has 16 residues. V lost 6 bases and J 4 bases, leaving 21 bases between the germline ends. The germline V gene has CDR1 MNHEY and CDR2 SVGEGT. Here the CDR3 reads CASSPLGRAQVTEAFF. The CDR3 nucleotides read TGTGCCAGCAGCCCTCTAGGGAGGGCCCAGGTCACTGAAGCTTTCTTT.

The chain links TRBV14 to TRBJ2-7; 8 positions match TRBD1. V shed 0 bases and J 5 bases; nucleotides not matched to a gene: 15. The CDR3 consists of 18 residues. The germline gives CDR1 SGHDN, CDR2 FVKESK. CDR3 DNA sequence: TGTGCCAGCAGCCAAGAGGGGGGCAGGGGGCGCCCCTTCGACGAGCAGTACTTC. Its translation is CASSQEGGRGRPFDEQYF.

The V call is TRBV30, the J call TRBJ1-4, with D tentatively TRBD1 (5 bases). CDR3 length: 14 residues. Trimming removed 2 bases at V and 3 bases at J, with 10 bases between. Germline V CDR1 and CDR2: GTSNPN, SVGIG (reference sequence). The DNA for the CDR3 is TGTGCCTGGAGTTTGGGAGGGGCTAATGAAAAACTGTTTTTT. Residues: CAWSLGGANEKLFF. Full variable domain (missing parts from reference TRBV30 and TRBJ1-4): SQTIHQWPATLVQPVGSPLSLECTVEGTSNPNLYWYRQAAGRGLQLLFYSVGIGQISSEVPQNLSASRPQDRQFILSSKKLLLSDSGFYLCAWSLGGANEKLFFGSGTQLSVL.

The chain recombines TRBV4-2 with TRBJ1-2; no definite D call. CDR3 size: 14 residues. V lost 0 bases and J lost 8, with 13 bases in between. Germline V gene sequence: CDR1 LGHNA, CDR2 YNFKEQ. The CDR3 reads CASSQDSGARGYTF. The CDR3 nucleotides read TGTGCCAGCAGCCAAGATAGCGGCGCTAGGGGCTACACCTTC.

The chain has TRBV5-4 and TRBJ2-3, with 7 nucleotides matching TRBD2. Trimming removed 0 bases from V and 2 bases from J; junction bases left unmatched: 6. The CDR3 totals 16 residues. Germline V gene data show CDR1 as SGHNT and CDR2 as YYREEE (reference sequence). The CDR3 DNA reads TGTGCCAGCAGCTTGGATCCTAGCGGCATCACAGATACGCAGTATTTT. Amino acid sequence: CASSLDPSGITDTQYF.

This chain joins TRBV4-1 and TRBJ1-4, with 7 positions matching TRBD1. Per germline, CDR1 MGHRA and CDR2 YSYEKL. The CDR3 is made up of 15 amino acids. V lost 2 bases to trimming and J lost 7 bases; unmatched junction nucleotides: 7. DNA of the CDR3: TGCGCCAGCAGCCAACAGACAGGGCAGGGTGAAAAACTGTTTTTT. Translated, it gives CASSQQTGQGEKLFF.

This chain links TRBV4-2 with TRBJ2-7; tentative D call: TRBD1 (5 bases). The CDR3 consists of 17 residues. The V gene's germline CDR1 is LGHNA and CDR2 YNFKEQ. The V end lost 4 bases, the J end lost 6 bases, and 25 bases lay between the germline ends. The CDR3 loop reads CASSLRDRGAGQGEQYF. In DNA, the CDR3 is TGTGCCAGCAGCCTAAGGGATCGTGGGGCTGGCCAGGGCGAGCAGTACTTC.

The V call is TRBV6-5, the J call TRBJ1-3; possible D gene TRBD1, 5 bases. CDR3 length: 15 amino acids. CDR1 is MNHEY, CDR2 SVGAGI, per germline. Trimming shortened V by 8 bases and J by 0 bases, and 14 bases separated the two germline ends. CDR3 protein: CASLKWGLSGNTIYF. The CDR3 DNA is TGTGCCAGCTTGAAGTGGGGCCTCTCTGGAAACACCATATATTTT.